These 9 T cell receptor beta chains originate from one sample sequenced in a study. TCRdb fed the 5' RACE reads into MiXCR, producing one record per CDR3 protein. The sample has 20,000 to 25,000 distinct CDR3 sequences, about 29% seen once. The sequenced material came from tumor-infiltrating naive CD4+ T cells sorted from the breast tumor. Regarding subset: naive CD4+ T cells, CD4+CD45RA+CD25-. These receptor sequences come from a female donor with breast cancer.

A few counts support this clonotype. The CDR3 bases are TGTGCCAGCAGCTCCGTGACCCCCTTTGCTAATCAGCCCCAGCATTTT. It translates to CASSSVTPFANQPQHF. The rearrangement joins TRBV7-9 to TRBJ1-5; no clear D gene. This CDR3 region has 16 residues. Germline values: CDR1 SEHNR, CDR2 FQNEAQ (reference sequence). Trimming removed 4 bases from V and 4 bases from J, with 17 bases in between.

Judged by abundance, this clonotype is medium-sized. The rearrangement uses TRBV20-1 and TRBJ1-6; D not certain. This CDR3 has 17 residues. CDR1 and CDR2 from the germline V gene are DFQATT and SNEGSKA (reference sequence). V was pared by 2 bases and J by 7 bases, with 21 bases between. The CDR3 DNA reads TGCAGTGCTAGATCACAGCCACGCGGGATATCCAATTCACCCCTCCACTTT. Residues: CSARSQPRGISNSPLHF.

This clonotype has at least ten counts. The CDR3 is CASSLWAGREAFF. In DNA form, the CDR3 reads TGTGCCAGCAGTTTATGGGCCGGACGGGAAGCTTTCTTT. The chain joins TRBV12-3 or TRBV12-4 to TRBJ1-1; no reliable D call. This CDR3 is built from 13 residues. With 2 bases removed from V and 8 bases from J, the gap between germline ends came to 12 bases.

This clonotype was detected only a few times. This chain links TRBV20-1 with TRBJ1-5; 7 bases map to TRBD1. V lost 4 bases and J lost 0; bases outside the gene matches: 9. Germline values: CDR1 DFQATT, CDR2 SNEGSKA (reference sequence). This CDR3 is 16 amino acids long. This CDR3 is CSATPGQAHSNQPQHF. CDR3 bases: TGCAGTGCTACCCCAGGACAGGCCCATAGCAATCAGCCCCAGCATTTT.

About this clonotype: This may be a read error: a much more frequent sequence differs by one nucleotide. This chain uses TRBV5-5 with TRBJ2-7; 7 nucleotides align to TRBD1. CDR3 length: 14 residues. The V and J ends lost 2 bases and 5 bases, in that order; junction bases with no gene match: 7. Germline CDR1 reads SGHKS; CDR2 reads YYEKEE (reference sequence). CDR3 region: CASSFGTEDNEQYF. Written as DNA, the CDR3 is TGTGCCAGCAGCTTCGGGACAGAGGACAACGAGCAGTACTTC.

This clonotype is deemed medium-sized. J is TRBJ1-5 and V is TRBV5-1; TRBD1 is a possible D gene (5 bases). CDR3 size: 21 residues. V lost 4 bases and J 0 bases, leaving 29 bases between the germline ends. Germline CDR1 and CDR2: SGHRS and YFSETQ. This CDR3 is CASSLVGELIAFPYSNQPQHF. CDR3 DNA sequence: TGCGCCAGCAGCCTGGTAGGGGAGTTAATCGCATTCCCTTATAGCAATCAGCCCCAGCATTTT.

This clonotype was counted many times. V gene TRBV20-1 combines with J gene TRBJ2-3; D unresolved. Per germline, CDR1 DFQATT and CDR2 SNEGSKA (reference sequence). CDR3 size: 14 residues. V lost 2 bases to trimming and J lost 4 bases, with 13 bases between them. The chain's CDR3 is CSARKASSPDTQYF. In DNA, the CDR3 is TGCAGTGCTAGAAAGGCGAGCAGCCCAGATACGCAGTATTTT.

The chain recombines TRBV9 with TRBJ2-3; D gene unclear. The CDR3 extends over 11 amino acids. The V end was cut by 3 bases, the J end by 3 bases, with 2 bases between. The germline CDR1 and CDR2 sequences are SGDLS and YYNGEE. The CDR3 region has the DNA TGTGCCAGCAGCGCAACAGATACGCAGTATTTT. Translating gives CASSATDTQYF.

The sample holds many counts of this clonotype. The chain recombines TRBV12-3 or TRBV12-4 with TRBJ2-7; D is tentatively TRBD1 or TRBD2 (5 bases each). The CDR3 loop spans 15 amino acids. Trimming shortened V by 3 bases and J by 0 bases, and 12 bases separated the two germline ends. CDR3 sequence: CASSFKGSGSYEQYF. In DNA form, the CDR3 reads TGTGCCAGCAGTTTTAAGGGGAGCGGCTCCTACGAGCAGTACTTC.